Below are 28 T cell receptor beta chains sequenced from a single sample in a study of blood T cells in healthy people across ages (dated by TCRdb to about 2015). Library preparation employed 5' RACE. TCRdb lists the instrument as Illumina HiSeq 2500. The second PCR ran for about 6 to 11 cycles and used a J-beta primer mix along with a sample-barcoded 5' primer. TCRdb reran the public reads through fastp at Q25 and MiXCR, keeping productive beta chains. CDR3 protein duplicates are merged, each entry listing the most common genes and DNA. For this sample the table gives some 850,000 distinct CDR3 sequences, of which 20% to 30% were detected only once. The biggest ten clones account for 2.5% to 3.5% of the sample. The same data also contributed to another study, on T cells of mothers and their children.

Sequenced sample: blood. These receptors were taken from a boy between 5 and 17 years old in good health.

V and J are TRBV7-9 and TRBJ2-1; D perhaps matches TRBD1 (6 bases). The CDR3 contains 15 residues. V lost 1 base and J 4 bases, leaving 11 bases between the germline ends. In germline, CDR1 is SEHNR, CDR2 FQNEAQ (reference sequence). CDR3 region: CASSLVRGVYNEQFF. In DNA, the CDR3 is TGTGCCAGCAGCTTAGTCAGGGGAGTGTACAATGAGCAGTTCTTC.

V gene TRBV6-2 or TRBV6-3 combines with J gene TRBJ2-7; TRBD2 matches 12 bases. CDR3 length: 17 residues. Germline CDR1 is MNHEY and CDR2 is SVGEGT. V gave up 7 bases and J gave up 2 bases; unmatched junction bases: 12. CDR3 sequence: CASKLGRTSGVPYEQYF. The CDR3 region has the DNA TGTGCCAGCAAATTAGGGAGGACTAGCGGGGTTCCCTACGAGCAGTACTTC.

This clonotype was counted a few times. The chain uses TRBV10-3 and TRBJ2-6, with 9 nucleotides matching TRBD1. This CDR3 region has 19 residues. The junction had 15 bases not matched to a gene; V was cut back by 9 bases and J by 0 bases. The germline CDR1 and CDR2 sequences are ENHRY and SYGVKD. The CDR3 loop reads CAIAGTPGQGSSGANVLTF. CDR3 sequence (DNA): TGTGCCATAGCTGGGACCCCGGGACAGGGAAGCTCTGGGGCCAACGTCCTGACTTTC.

The chain uses TRBV10-3 and TRBJ1-1, with 9 bases fitting TRBD1. The CDR3 length is 19 residues. Germline CDR1 and CDR2: ENHRY and SYGVKD. The V gene end was trimmed by 3 bases and the J gene end by 0 bases; junction bases not matched to a gene: 14. CDR3 residues: CAISEGTGTGNLMNTEAFF. The CDR3 DNA is TGTGCCATCAGTGAAGGGACCGGGACAGGGAATCTTATGAACACTGAAGCTTTCTTT.

V and J are TRBV12-3 or TRBV12-4 and TRBJ2-2; 8 bases match TRBD1. V trimming: 10 bases; J trimming: 3 bases; junction bases outside the gene matches: 7. This CDR3 comprises 14 residues. The CDR3 spells CATAGQAYTGELFF. The CDR3 DNA sequence: TGTGCCACCGCGGGACAGGCTTACACCGGGGAGCTGTTTTTT.

In this sample, this clonotype turned up a few times. V usage is TRBV19 and J usage is TRBJ1-5, with 8 bases that match TRBD1. This CDR3 has 16 residues. Germline V gene data show CDR1 as LNHDA and CDR2 as SQIVND (reference sequence). The V segment lost 6 bases and the J segment 4 bases; nucleotides outside the gene matches: 11. CDR3 sequence reads: CASSQRGDRSNQPQHF. The DNA of the CDR3 is TGTGCCAGTAGCCAGAGGGGGGACAGGAGTAATCAGCCCCAGCATTTT.

The rearrangement links TRBV6-1 to TRBJ2-7; 13 bases match TRBD2. V dropped 3 bases and J dropped 3; count of bases not matched to a gene: 2. CDR3 length equals 15 residues. The germline CDR1 and CDR2 sequences are MNHNS and SASEGT. CDR3 protein: CASSDGLAGDYEQYF. The CDR3 bases are TGTGCCAGCAGTGATGGACTAGCGGGGGACTACGAGCAGTACTTC.

Here the CDR3 DNA reads TGTGCCAGCAGTACGACAGGGGGCGTCTATAATTCACCCCTCCACTTT. Amino acids: CASSTTGGVYNSPLHF. The chain combines TRBV6-1 with TRBJ1-6; 10 positions match TRBD1. This CDR3 region has 16 residues. V shed 5 bases, J shed 3 bases, and the junction held 4 bases outside the gene matches. Germline CDR1 and CDR2: MNHNS and SASEGT.

The chain recombines TRBV12-3 or TRBV12-4 with TRBJ1-4; 7 nucleotides match TRBD1. The CDR3 totals 14 residues. Germline trimming cut 5 bases from V and 5 bases from J; bases unmatched to any gene: 5. This CDR3 is CASSTRDRNEKLFF. The CDR3 DNA reads as TGTGCCAGCAGTACCCGGGACAGAAATGAAAAACTGTTTTTT.

In its sample, this clonotype was seen a few times. A much larger clone is a single base away; this may be a read error. The chain links TRBV7-6 to TRBJ2-1; D assignment may be TRBD1 or TRBD2 (5 bases each). CDR1 SGHVS and CDR2 FNYEAQ come from the germline V gene. This CDR3 region has 16 residues. The DNA of the CDR3 is TGTGCCAGCAGCCCCCATCGGGGCGTGTTAGAAGAGACCCAGCACTTC. Translated, it gives CASSPHRGVLEETQHF. Combining the CDR3 with reference TRBV7-6 and TRBJ2-1 gives the whole variable domain GAGVSQSPRYKVTKRGQDVALRCDPISGHVSLYWYRQALGQGPEFLTYFNYEAQQDKSGLPNDRFSAERPEGSISTLTIQRTEQRDSAMYRCASSPHRGVLEETQHFGPGTRLTVL.

Ten or more counts support this clonotype. The chain employs TRBV7-9 and TRBJ2-1, with no clear D. Germline V gene lookup returns CDR1 SEHNR and CDR2 FQNEAQ (reference sequence). This CDR3 is 14 amino acids long. V lost 5 bases and J 2 bases, leaving 10 bases between the germline ends. The CDR3 region has the DNA TGTGCCAGCAGCCTGGCGTACACCTACAATGAGCAGTTCTTC. Its translation: CASSLAYTYNEQFF.

This chain joins TRBV6-2 or TRBV6-3 and TRBJ2-1; tentative D call: TRBD2 (7 bases). CDR1 is MNHEY, CDR2 SVGEGT, per germline. The V end was cut by 8 bases, the J end by 7 bases, with 15 bases between. The CDR3 consists of 13 residues. The CDR3 DNA reads as TGTGCCAGCTTCTCGCGGGGGACAAATGAGCAGTTCTTC. Protein sequence: CASFSRGTNEQFF.

The V call is TRBV2, the J call TRBJ1-5, with D unclear. There are 13 residues in the CDR3. Trimming removed 7 bases from V and 0 bases from J, with 7 bases in between. From germline, CDR1 is SNHLY and CDR2 FYNNEI. CDR3 nucleotides: TGTGCCAGCAAAATTAATAGCAATCAGCCCCAGCATTTT. This codes for CASKINSNQPQHF.

This clonotype was recorded at least ten times. This chain connects TRBV10-3 to TRBJ1-2; weak D call: TRBD1 (5 bases). Trimming pared 2 bases from V and 8 bases from J, leaving 18 bases between. The germline gives CDR1 ENHRY, CDR2 SYGVKD. CDR3 size: 15 residues. This chain's CDR3 is CAISEANTGTRGYTF. The CDR3 nucleotides are TGTGCCATCAGTGAGGCTAATACAGGAACAAGAGGCTACACCTTC.

In this sample, this clonotype turned up a few times. In DNA, the CDR3 is TGCGCCAGCAGCTTTGGCCGGGGTGCAGAGGCCCAAGAGACCCAGTACTTC. Amino acid sequence: CASSFGRGAEAQETQYF. V is TRBV5-1 and J is TRBJ2-5; TRBD2 is a possible D gene (5 bases). This CDR3 contains 17 residues. Between the trimmed V and J ends, which lost 2 bases and 1 base, there was a span of 18 bases. Germline V gives CDR1 SGHRS, CDR2 YFSETQ.

The genes are TRBV12-5 and TRBJ2-1, with a weak D call TRBD2 (7 bases). The CDR3 extends over 14 amino acids. The V end was cut by 4 bases, the J end by 6 bases, with 13 bases between. Germline CDR1 and CDR2: LGHNT and FRNRAP. Here the CDR3 reads CASGSPRGGNEQFF. The CDR3 DNA reads as TGTGCTAGTGGTTCCCCGAGGGGGGGCAATGAGCAGTTCTTC.

The chain joins TRBV12-3 or TRBV12-4 to TRBJ2-3, with D possibly TRBD2 on 5 matching bases. With 6 bases removed from V and 1 base from J, the gap between germline ends came to 11 bases. CDR3 length equals 14 residues. CDR3 DNA sequence: TGTGCCAGCAGAGGCGGGCCCCGCACAGATACGCAGTATTTT. Its protein is CASRGGPRTDTQYF.

V usage is TRBV11-2 and J usage is TRBJ2-2, with D tentatively TRBD1 (6 bases). Trimming cost V 5 bases and J 7 bases, with 14 bases left between them. In germline, CDR1 is SGHAT, CDR2 FQNNGV. This CDR3 has 14 amino acids. The DNA for the CDR3 is TGTGCCAGCAGCCCTACGGACAGTCACGGGGAGCTGTTTTTT. It specifies CASSPTDSHGELFF.

The V and J genes are TRBV7-3 and TRBJ2-1, with TRBD2 matching 14 bases. The CDR3 is 18 residues long. The germline CDR1 and CDR2 sequences are SGHTA and FQGTGA. J gave up 6 bases and V 0 bases, and 7 bases lay outside the gene matches. CDR3 amino acids: CASSLTGTSGGLGNEQFF. CDR3 in DNA: TGTGCCAGCAGCTTAACCGGGACTAGCGGGGGCCTGGGCAATGAGCAGTTCTTC.

This clonotype has a handful of counts. The V and J genes are TRBV6-6 and TRBJ2-7; D possibly corresponds to TRBD1 (6 bases). CDR3 length: 13 amino acids. The germline V gene has CDR1 MNHNY and CDR2 SVGAGI (reference sequence). The V end was cut by 2 bases, the J end by 3 bases, with 8 bases between. CDR3 DNA: TGTGCCAGCAGTTACGGACAGCTCTACGAGCAGTACTTC. This translates into CASSYGQLYEQYF.

This clonotype has a handful of counts. This chain joins TRBV27 and TRBJ2-7, with TRBD1 matching over 9 bases. Germline lookup yields CDR1 MNHEY and CDR2 SMNVEV (reference sequence). This CDR3 comprises 14 residues. After removal of 7 bases from V and 6 bases from J, the junction contained 10 bases not matched to a gene. CDR3 DNA: TGTGCCAGCATGCCGGGACAGGGATGGTCCGAGCAGTACTTC. Its protein product is CASMPGQGWSEQYF.

The rearrangement joins TRBV7-6 to TRBJ2-7, with D possibly being TRBD1 (5 bases). This CDR3 region has 17 residues. Germline V gene sequence: CDR1 SGHVS, CDR2 FNYEAQ. The V and J ends lost 5 bases and 8 bases respectively, with 28 bases between them. The chain's CDR3 is CASSQFDSFPGILKQYF. Here the CDR3 DNA reads TGTGCCAGCAGCCAATTCGACAGTTTCCCGGGTATCTTGAAGCAGTACTTC.

The chain employs TRBV28 and TRBJ1-2; 7 bases are a match to TRBD1. The CDR3 consists of 15 residues. Losses at the gene ends were 6 bases for V and 3 bases for J; bases not matched to a gene: 10. In germline, CDR1 is MDHEN, CDR2 SYDVKM. The CDR3 bases are TGTGCCAGCAGCCTCATAGGCAGGGGGGACTATGGCTACACCTTC. Protein product: CASSLIGRGDYGYTF.

This clonotype was counted a few times. The chain carries TRBV11-1 and TRBJ2-6; 8 bases are a match to TRBD1. V trimming: 1 base; J trimming: 2 bases; junction bases outside the gene matches: 19. This CDR3 is built from 22 residues. CDR1 and CDR2 from the germline V gene are SGHAT and FQDESV (reference sequence). The CDR3, as DNA: TGTGCCAGCAGCTTAGGAGGTCCCGGGACAGGACCCCTCGGCGCTGGGGCCAACGTCCTGACTTTC. Translation gives CASSLGGPGTGPLGAGANVLTF.

The chain couples TRBV20-1 to TRBJ2-3; weak D call: TRBD1 (6 bases). CDR1 and CDR2 (germline): DFQATT, SNEGSKA (reference sequence). The CDR3 totals 12 residues. V shed 6 bases and J shed 9 bases, with 16 bases lying between them. CDR3 residues: CSAPPQGHTQYF. In DNA form, the CDR3 reads TGCAGTGCCCCACCACAGGGACACACGCAGTATTTT.

J is TRBJ2-1 and V is TRBV12-3 or TRBV12-4; 7 bases are a match to TRBD1. The V segment lost 6 bases and the J segment 1 base; nucleotides outside the gene matches: 9. The CDR3 extends over 16 amino acids. CDR3 sequence reads: CASRWAGTASYNEQFF. DNA for the CDR3: TGTGCCAGCAGGTGGGCCGGGACAGCTTCCTACAATGAGCAGTTCTTC.

Written as DNA, the CDR3 is TGTGCCAGCAGCTTCCCGAGCCCCGAGACTAGCGGAAATTCCTACGAGCAGTACTTC. Residues: CASSFPSPETSGNSYEQYF. J is TRBJ2-5 and V is TRBV7-9, with 9 bases lining up with TRBD2. The end of the DNA is better explained by TRBJ2-7, so the J call may be wrong. CDR1 and CDR2 from the germline V gene are SEHNR and FQNEAQ (reference sequence). This CDR3 contains 19 residues.

The chain carries TRBV20-1 and TRBJ1-6; 9 bases align to TRBD1. The germline CDR1 and CDR2 sequences are DFQATT and SNEGSKA (reference sequence). V shed 0 bases and J 10 bases; nucleotides not matched to a gene: 4. The CDR3 spans 14 residues. CDR3 DNA: TGCAGTGCTAGAGAGGACAGGGGAAACTCACCCCTCCACTTT. It is translated as CSAREDRGNSPLHF.